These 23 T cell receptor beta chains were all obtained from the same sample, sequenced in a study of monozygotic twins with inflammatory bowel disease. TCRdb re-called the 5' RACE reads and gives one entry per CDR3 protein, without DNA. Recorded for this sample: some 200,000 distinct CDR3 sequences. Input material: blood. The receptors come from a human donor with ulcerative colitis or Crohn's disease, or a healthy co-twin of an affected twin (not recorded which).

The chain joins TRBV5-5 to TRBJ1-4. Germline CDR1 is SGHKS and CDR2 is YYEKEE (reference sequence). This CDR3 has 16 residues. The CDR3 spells CASSLPEIATNEKLFF.

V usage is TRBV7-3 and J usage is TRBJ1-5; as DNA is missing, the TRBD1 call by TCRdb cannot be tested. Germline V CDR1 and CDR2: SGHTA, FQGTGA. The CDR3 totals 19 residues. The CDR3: CASSLTYWGGPYSNQPQHF.

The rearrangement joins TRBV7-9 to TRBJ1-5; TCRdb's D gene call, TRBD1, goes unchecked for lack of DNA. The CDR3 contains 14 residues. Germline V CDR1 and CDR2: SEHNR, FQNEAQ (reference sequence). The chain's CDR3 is CASSRDNSNQPQHF.

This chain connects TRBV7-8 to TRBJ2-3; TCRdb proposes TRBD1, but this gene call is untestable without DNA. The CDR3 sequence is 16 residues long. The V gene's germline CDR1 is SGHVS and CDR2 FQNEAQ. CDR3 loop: CASSLRQGTGTDTQYF.

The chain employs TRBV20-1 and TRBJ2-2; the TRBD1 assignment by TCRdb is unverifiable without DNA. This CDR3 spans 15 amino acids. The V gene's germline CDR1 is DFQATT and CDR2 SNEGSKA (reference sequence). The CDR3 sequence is CSASPAGTNTGELFF.

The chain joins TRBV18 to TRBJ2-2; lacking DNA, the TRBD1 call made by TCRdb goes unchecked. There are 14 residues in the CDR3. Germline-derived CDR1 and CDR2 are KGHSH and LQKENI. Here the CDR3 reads CASSPDRATGELFF.

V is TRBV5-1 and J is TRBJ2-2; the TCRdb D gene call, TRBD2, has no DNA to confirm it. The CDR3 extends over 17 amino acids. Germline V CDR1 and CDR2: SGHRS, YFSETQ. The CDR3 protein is CASSLESAGRNTGELFF.

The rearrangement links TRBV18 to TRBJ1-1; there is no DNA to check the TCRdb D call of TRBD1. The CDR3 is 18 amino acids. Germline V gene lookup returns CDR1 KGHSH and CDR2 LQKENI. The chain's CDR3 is CASSPPTRGFVGNTEAFF.

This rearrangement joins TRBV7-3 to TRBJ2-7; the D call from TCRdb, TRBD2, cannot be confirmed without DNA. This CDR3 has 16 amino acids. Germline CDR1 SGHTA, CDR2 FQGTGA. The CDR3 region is CASSYTGTSGAYEQYF.

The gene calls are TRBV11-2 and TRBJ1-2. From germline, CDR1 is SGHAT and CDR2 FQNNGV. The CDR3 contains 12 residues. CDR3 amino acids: CASSSHTAGYTF.

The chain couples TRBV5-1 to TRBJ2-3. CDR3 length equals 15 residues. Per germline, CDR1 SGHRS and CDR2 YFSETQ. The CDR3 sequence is CASSLVGPSTDTQYF.

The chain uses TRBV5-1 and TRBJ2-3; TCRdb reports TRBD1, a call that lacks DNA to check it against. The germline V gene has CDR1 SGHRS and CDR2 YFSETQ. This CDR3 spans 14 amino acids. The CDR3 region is CASSFGQGGDTQYF.

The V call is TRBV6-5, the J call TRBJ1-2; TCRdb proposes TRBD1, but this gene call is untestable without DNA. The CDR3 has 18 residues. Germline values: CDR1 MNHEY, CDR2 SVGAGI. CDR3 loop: CASSYGGLQGIEDYGYTF.

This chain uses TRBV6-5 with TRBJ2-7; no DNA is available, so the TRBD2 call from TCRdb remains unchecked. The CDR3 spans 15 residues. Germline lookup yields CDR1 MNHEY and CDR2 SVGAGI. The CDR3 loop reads CASSSGRRSPYEQYF.

This CDR3 is CAISEPTRRDNEQFF. V gene TRBV10-3 combines with J gene TRBJ2-1. CDR3 length: 15 amino acids. CDR1 is ENHRY and CDR2 is SYGVKD in the germline V gene.

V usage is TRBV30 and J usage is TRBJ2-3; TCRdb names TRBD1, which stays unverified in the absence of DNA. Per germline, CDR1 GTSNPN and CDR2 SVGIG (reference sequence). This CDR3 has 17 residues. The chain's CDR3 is CAWIGPTDQAWADTQYF.

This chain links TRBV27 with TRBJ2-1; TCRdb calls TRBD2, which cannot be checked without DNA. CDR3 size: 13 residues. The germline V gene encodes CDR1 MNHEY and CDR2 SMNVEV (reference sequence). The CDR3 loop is CASNSGGRAKQFF.

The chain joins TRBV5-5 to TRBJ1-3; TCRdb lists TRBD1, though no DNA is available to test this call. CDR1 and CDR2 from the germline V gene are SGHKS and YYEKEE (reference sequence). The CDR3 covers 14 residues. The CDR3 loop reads CASVQGNSGNTIYF. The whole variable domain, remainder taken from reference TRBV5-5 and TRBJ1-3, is DAGVTQSPTHLIKTRGQQVTLRCSPISGHKSVSWYQQVLGQGPQFIFQYYEKEERGRGNFPDRFSARQFPNYSSELNVNALLLGDSALYLCASVQGNSGNTIYFGEGSWLTVV.

This CDR3 is CASSLGARKPVGPLHF. The rearrangement uses TRBV5-1 and TRBJ1-6; as DNA is missing, the TRBD1 call by TCRdb cannot be tested. Germline V lookup: CDR1 SGHRS, CDR2 YFSETQ. The CDR3 is 16 residues long.

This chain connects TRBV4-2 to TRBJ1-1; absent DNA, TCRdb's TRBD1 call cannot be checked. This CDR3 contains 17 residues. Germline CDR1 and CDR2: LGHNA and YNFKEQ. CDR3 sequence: CASSGGTGTRKWTEAFF.

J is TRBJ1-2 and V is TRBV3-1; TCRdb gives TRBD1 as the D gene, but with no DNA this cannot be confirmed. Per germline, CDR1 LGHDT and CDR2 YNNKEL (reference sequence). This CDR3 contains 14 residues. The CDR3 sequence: CASSQDSPWGGYTF.

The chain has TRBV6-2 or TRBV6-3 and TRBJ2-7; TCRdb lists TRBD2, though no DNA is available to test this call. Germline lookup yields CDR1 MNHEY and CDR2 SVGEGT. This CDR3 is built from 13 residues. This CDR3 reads CASEEGDSYEQYF.

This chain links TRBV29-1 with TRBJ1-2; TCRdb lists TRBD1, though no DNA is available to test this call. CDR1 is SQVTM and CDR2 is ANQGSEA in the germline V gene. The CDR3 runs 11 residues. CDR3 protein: CSVGAGDGYTF.